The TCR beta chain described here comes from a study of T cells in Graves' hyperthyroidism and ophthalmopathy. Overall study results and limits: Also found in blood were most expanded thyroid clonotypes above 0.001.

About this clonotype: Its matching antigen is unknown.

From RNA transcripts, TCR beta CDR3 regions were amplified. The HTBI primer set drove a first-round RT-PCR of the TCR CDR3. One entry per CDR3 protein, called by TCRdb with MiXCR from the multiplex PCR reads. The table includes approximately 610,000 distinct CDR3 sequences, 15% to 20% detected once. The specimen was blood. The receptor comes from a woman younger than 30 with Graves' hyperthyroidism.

The CDR3 loop is CASSQEGVAGLASDTQYF. CDR3 coding DNA: TGCGCCAGCAGCCAAGAGGGGGTGGCAGGACTAGCATCTGATACGCAGTATTTT. V usage is TRBV4-3 and J usage is TRBJ2-3, with 8 bases identical to TRBD2. The germline V gene has CDR1 LGHNA and CDR2 YSLEER. The CDR3 covers 18 residues. Trimming removed 0 bases from V and 6 bases from J; junction bases left unmatched: 14.